This T cell receptor beta chain was documented in a study of PD-1 blockade in classical Hodgkin lymphoma. Each and every patient relapsed after autologous stem cell transplantation, and patients got differing brentuximab vedotin exposure. A word on this clone: What it recognizes is unknown.

The CDR3 contains 16 residues. The germline V and J ends were trimmed by 4 bases and 9 bases, with 25 bases remaining between them. Germline CDR1 and CDR2: MNHNS and SASEGT. The study, taken as a whole, reports: Before treatment, complete responders showed about the same diversity as newly diagnosed patients. By C4D1 there was a significant rise in CD4+ TCR diversity but not in CD8+ TCR diversity. Newly diagnosed patients were reported to exhibit reduced baseline TCR diversity relative to healthy donors. Underlying causes for the observed repertoire differences were not defined, possibly disease activity or prior therapy.

Only in-frame clones appear in the TCRdb table, and some are missing; sequencing was by immunoSEQ multiplex PCR. Of about 41,000 clones detected, roughly 80% appear once; the ten largest clones hold under 25%. The chain has TRBV6-1 and TRBJ2-7; D possibly matches TRBD1 or TRBD2 (5 bases each). The TCR comes from a human donor with classical Hodgkin lymphoma. The source was peripheral blood mononuclear cells (PBMCs), collected at baseline. The CDR3 DNA is TGTGCCAGCAGTGGGTTGTCCGGGACGACGACCAAGGGGCAGTACTTC. This codes for CASSGLSGTTTKGQYF.